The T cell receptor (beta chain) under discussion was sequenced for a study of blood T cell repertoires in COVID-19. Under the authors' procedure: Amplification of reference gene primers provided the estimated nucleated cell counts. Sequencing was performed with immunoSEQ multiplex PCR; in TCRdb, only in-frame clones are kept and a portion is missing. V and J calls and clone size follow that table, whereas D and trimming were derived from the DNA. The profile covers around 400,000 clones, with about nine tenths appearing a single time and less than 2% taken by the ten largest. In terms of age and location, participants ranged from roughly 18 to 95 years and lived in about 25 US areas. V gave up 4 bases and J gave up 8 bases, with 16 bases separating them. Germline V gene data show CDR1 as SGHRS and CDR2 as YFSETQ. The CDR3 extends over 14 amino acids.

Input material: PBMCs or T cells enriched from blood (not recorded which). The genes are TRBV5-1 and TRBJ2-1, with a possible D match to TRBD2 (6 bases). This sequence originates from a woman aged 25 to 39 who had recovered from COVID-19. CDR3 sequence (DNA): TGCGCCAGCAGCCCCGGGAGTACGGGGGATGAGCAGTTCTTC. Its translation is CASSPGSTGDEQFF.